These T cell receptor beta chains were read from a single sample in a study of T cell repertoires in cytomegalovirus infection. From the reads, TCRdb called clonotypes with MiXCR, one entry per CDR3 protein. This sample has hundreds of thousands of distinct CDR3 sequences; roughly a third occur once, and the top ten carry around 13%. Specimen: PBMCs. The receptors were sampled from a human donor in good health (CMV status not recorded). Some clones in this sample may be carry-over from other donors' samples. Each CDR3 is given with its conserved first and last residue. Each record gives: D gene, J gene, clone size, CDR3 length, V gene, CDR3 DNA, CDR3 protein. The D gene is left open where the match is weak. Part of the rows lack a size; the others show once, few, many or a class for expanded clones.

>-|TRBJ2-7|few|13|TRBV20-1
TGCAGTGCTAGAGATCCCAGGACCTACGAGCAGTACTTC
CSARDPRTYEQYF
>-|TRBJ1-1|few|16|TRBV28
TGTGCCTCTTGGGGGGGTGTAAGGGGCTGGGGCACTGAAGCTTTCTTT
CASWGGVRGWGTEAFF
>-|TRBJ1-2|-|16|TRBV20-1
TGCAGTGCTAGCCTCGGCTACTCCGGTGGGGCGAATGGCTACACCTTC
CSASLGYSGGANGYTF
>-|TRBJ2-6|-|15|TRBV4-1
TGCGCCAGCAGCCAAGCCGGTCCGCGGGCCAACGTCCTGACTTTC
CASSQAGPRANVLTF
>-|TRBJ2-2|-|16|TRBV4-2
TGTGCCAGCAGCCAAGATAGGAACTTAAACACCGGGGAGCTGTTTTTT
CASSQDRNLNTGELFF
>-|TRBJ2-5|many|14|TRBV7-2
TGTGCCAGCAGCTTCAAAGGGATTGGAGAGACCCAGTACTTC
CASSFKGIGETQYF
>-|TRBJ2-2|few|16|TRBV4-1
TGCGCCAGCAGCCAGATATGGACGGCCTACACCGGGGAGCTGTTTTTT
CASSQIWTAYTGELFF
>TRBD1|TRBJ1-3|-|16|TRBV12-5
TGTGCTAGTGGTTTGGGACAGGGGGAAGCTGGAAACACCATATATTTT
CASGLGQGEAGNTIYF
>-|TRBJ1-6|-|14|TRBV12-3/TRBV12-4
TGTGCCAGCAGTTTAATACTCCAGGGCGGACCCCTCCACTTT
CASSLILQGGPLHF
>-|TRBJ1-3|few|14|TRBV7-9
TGTGCCAGCAGCTTATCAGTCTCTGGAAACACCATATATTTT
CASSLSVSGNTIYF
>-|TRBJ1-1|-|16|TRBV19
TGTGCCAGTAGTATCGTACAGAAAAGTCGTCGCACTGAAGCTTTCTTT
CASSIVQKSRRTEAFF
>-|TRBJ1-5|many|12|TRBV6-6
TGTGCCAGCGGAGACAGCAATCAGCCCCAGCATTTT
CASGDSNQPQHF
>-|TRBJ1-4|many|13|TRBV7-9
TGTGCCAGCACACATCCGGGGTTCGAAAAACTGTTTTTT
CASTHPGFEKLFF
>-|TRBJ2-4|-|17|TRBV7-2
TGTGCCAGCAGCTTAGAAAGGGTTCCACTAGCCAAAAACATTCAGTACTTC
CASSLERVPLAKNIQYF
>-|TRBJ1-2|-|13|TRBV6-1
TGTGCCAGCAGTGAAGTTGGCGGTAAGGGCTACACCTTC
CASSEVGGKGYTF
>TRBD1|TRBJ2-7|once|15|TRBV7-6
TGTGCCAGCAGCTTAATTACGGGACAGGGGAACGAGCAGTACTTC
CASSLITGQGNEQYF
>-|TRBJ1-4|-|12|TRBV29-1
TGCAGCGTTGGGGGGGGGAATGAAAAACTGTTTTTT
CSVGGGNEKLFF
>-|TRBJ1-2|-|13|TRBV18
TGTGCCAGCGTTGAGGGTCTCTATGATGGCTACACCTTC
CASVEGLYDGYTF
>-|TRBJ1-4|-|15|TRBV3-1
TGTGCCAGCAGCCAGAGGGGCAGGGAGAATGAAAAACTGTTTTTT
CASSQRGRENEKLFF
>-|TRBJ1-1|-|14|TRBV12-3/TRBV12-4
TGTGCCAGCAGCCAAACCGGGAGCAACACTGAAGCTTTCTTT
CASSQTGSNTEAFF
>TRBD1|TRBJ1-6|once|14|TRBV10-3
TGTGCCATCAGGCAGGGGGTTAATAATTCACCCCTCCACTTT
CAIRQGVNNSPLHF
>-|TRBJ1-1|once|13|TRBV18
TGTGCCAGCTCACCAGTCGCGAACACTGAAGCTTTCTTT
CASSPVANTEAFF
>TRBD1|TRBJ2-3|once|17|TRBV7-3
TGTGCCAGCAGCTTCGGGAAGGGGGCGATCACTACCGATACGCAGTATTTT
CASSFGKGAITTDTQYF
>-|TRBJ1-6|-|12|TRBV25-1
TGTGCCAGCAGTTTCAATAATTCACCCCTCCACTTT
CASSFNNSPLHF
>-|TRBJ2-2|many|15|TRBV28
TGTGCCAGCAGTTTGACAACTGCGAACACCGGGGAGCTGTTTTTT
CASSLTTANTGELFF
>TRBD2|TRBJ2-1|-|14|TRBV20-1
TGCAGTGCTATAAGCGGGGGAGCCTACAATGAGCAGTTCTTC
CSAISGGAYNEQFF
>TRBD1|TRBJ1-2|-|13|TRBV29-1
TGCAGCGTCCAAGCCTCGGACAGGGATGGCTACACCTTC
CSVQASDRDGYTF
>-|TRBJ1-1|-|14|TRBV19
TGTGCCAGTAGTAATCTGGCAGGGCGTCTAGAAGCTTTCTTT
CASSNLAGRLEAFF
>-|TRBJ1-4|-|13|TRBV13
TGTGCCAGCAGCTTAGGGGTTGCGGAAAAACTGTTTTTT
CASSLGVAEKLFF
>-|TRBJ2-2|-|13|TRBV12-3/TRBV12-4
TGTGCCAGCAGGGACAGGAACACCGGGGAGCTGTTTTTT
CASRDRNTGELFF
>-|TRBJ2-6|-|16|TRBV5-6
TGTGCCAGCAGCTCGTTTGGACAGTCCCCTATTAACGTCCTGACTTTC
CASSSFGQSPINVLTF
>-|TRBJ1-1|few|15|TRBV4-3
TGCGCCAGCAGCCAAGGTCCGGGGGCGGGCACTGAAGCTTTCTTT
CASSQGPGAGTEAFF
>TRBD1|TRBJ1-6|-|16|TRBV4-2
TGTGCCAGCAGCCAAGATTTTGGACAGGTGGATTCACCCCTCCACTTT
CASSQDFGQVDSPLHF
>TRBD1|TRBJ1-5|few|13|TRBV20-1
TGCAGTGCTTCGGACAGGGGCAATCAGCCCCAGCATTTT
CSASDRGNQPQHF
>-|TRBJ2-5|many|14|TRBV11-3
TGTGCCAGCAGCGGGGACACTGCGCAAGAGACCCAGTACTTC
CASSGDTAQETQYF
>TRBD1|TRBJ1-1|-|14|TRBV25-1
TGTGCCAGCAGGAAGACAGGGAGGAACACTGAAGCTTTCTTT
CASRKTGRNTEAFF
>TRBD1|TRBJ1-5|many|18|TRBV7-7
TGTGCCAGCAGCCATCTCCCGGGGACAGCTGGAAGCAATCAGCCCCAGCATTTT
CASSHLPGTAGSNQPQHF
>TRBD1|TRBJ1-5|-|16|TRBV6-2/TRBV6-3
TGTGCCAGCAGACCCACGGGACAGGGGGTAAGTCAGCCCCAGCATTTT
CASRPTGQGVSQPQHF
>TRBD2|TRBJ2-3|-|15|TRBV20-1
TGCAGTGCTAGCCTACTAGCGTTAAGCACAGATACGCAGTATTTT
CSASLLALSTDTQYF
>-|TRBJ1-6|-|12|TRBV7-2
TGTGCCAGCAGCGGCAGGGCTTCCCCCCTCCACTTT
CASSGRASPLHF
>TRBD2|TRBJ2-1|many|16|TRBV6-2/TRBV6-3
TGTGCCAGCAGTTTACTAGCGGGGAGCTCCTACAATGAGCAGTTCTTC
CASSLLAGSSYNEQFF
>TRBD2|TRBJ2-4|-|16|TRBV7-9
TGTGCCAGCAGCTTAGTTGCGGGGGTAGCCAAAAACATTCAGTACTTC
CASSLVAGVAKNIQYF
>-|TRBJ1-6|few|15|TRBV6-5
TGTGCCAGCAGTTCGTCGGGAAGGGGAAACTCACCCCTCCACTTT
CASSSSGRGNSPLHF
>-|TRBJ1-5|-|14|TRBV2
TGTGCCAGCAGTCGAAGGGGTGGAAATCAGCCCCAGCATTTT
CASSRRGGNQPQHF
>TRBD2|TRBJ2-1|many|19|TRBV19
TGTGCCAGTAGTATGGGGACTAGCGGGGGTTCGAGGTCCTACAATGAGCAGTTCTTC
CASSMGTSGGSRSYNEQFF
>TRBD1|TRBJ2-1|-|17|TRBV2
TGTGCCAGCAGTGAACTTAGGGAGACAGGGAAATACAATGAGCAGTTCTTC
CASSELRETGKYNEQFF
>TRBD2|TRBJ2-3|few|15|TRBV6-6
TGTGCCAGCAGTTACGAGCGGGGGGGCGCAGATACGCAGTATTTT
CASSYERGGADTQYF
>-|TRBJ1-3|few|12|TRBV6-5
TGTGCCAGCAGCCTGGACGGTCGCACCATATATTTT
CASSLDGRTIYF
>TRBD1|TRBJ1-5|-|15|TRBV24-1
TGTGCCACCAGTGATTGGGACAGGGCTCATCAGCCCCAGCATTTT
CATSDWDRAHQPQHF
>TRBD1|TRBJ2-5|-|12|TRBV29-1
TGCAGCGCCCGGGCAGGGGGCGAGACCCAGTACTTC
CSARAGGETQYF
>TRBD1|TRBJ1-6|many|15|TRBV7-2
TGTGCCAGCAGCTCCCGGACAGGGGGAAATTCACCCCTCCACTTT
CASSSRTGGNSPLHF
>TRBD2|TRBJ2-7|few|16|TRBV5-6
TGTGCCAGCAGCCAAGTAGCGGGGTCAAGCTCCTACGAGCAGTACTTC
CASSQVAGSSSYEQYF